Reported below is one TCR beta chain. The record originates from a study of blood T cell repertoires in COVID-19. The V gene's germline CDR1 is LNHDA and CDR2 SQIVND (reference sequence). V gave up 1 base and J gave up 3 bases; unmatched junction bases: 15. The CDR3 length is 19 residues. In the authors' methods: Researchers report that nucleated cell counts were estimated from reference gene primer amplification. The method was immunoSEQ multiplex PCR; TCRdb's version includes in-frame clones alone and lacks a portion of them. D and trimming were read from the DNA, whereas the V and J calls and clone size are those reported in that table. Of tens of thousands of clones in the sample, 88% were seen once.

The receptor's source is a human donor in a cohort sampled during active COVID-19. The chain has TRBV19 and TRBJ1-5, with TRBD1 matching over 7 bases. The source material was peripheral blood. In DNA form, the CDR3 reads TGTGCCAGTAGTATAGTGGCAGGGGCGGAGGGGGCTTTCAATCAGCCCCAGCATTTT. Residues: CASSIVAGAEGAFNQPQHF.